The present T cell receptor beta chain was sequenced within a study of T cells in Graves' hyperthyroidism and ophthalmopathy. Study at large: The authors collected peripheral blood at initial diagnosis, before any treatment.

Overall study results and limits: Blood also contained most expanded thyroid clonotypes above 0.001.

This clonotype was seen at least ten times. No antigen is known for it. RNA transcripts yielded amplified TCR beta CDR3 regions. An initial round of RT-PCR targeting the TCR CDR3 relied on the HTBI primer set. TCRdb re-derived calls from the multiplex PCR reads in MiXCR, one entry per CDR3 protein. Among around 600,000 distinct CDR3 sequences listed, roughly 15% were seen once. This CDR3 contains 12 residues. Trimming removed 7 bases at V and 3 bases at J, with 8 bases between. The V and J genes are TRBV12-3 or TRBV12-4 and TRBJ2-3; maybe TRBD2 (6 bases). The origin of this receptor is a woman aged 40 to 50 with Graves' ophthalmopathy. The specimen was blood. The DNA of the CDR3 is TGTGCCAGCACGGAGGGGACAGATACGCAGTATTTT. Translating gives CASTEGTDTQYF.